Below, one T cell receptor (beta chain) is given with its context. These data come from a study of blood T cell repertoires in COVID-19. Generated by immunoSEQ multiplex PCR, the TCRdb table keeps only in-frame clones and is missing some. The sample carries over 130,000 clones, 80% to 90% recorded once. This sequence was found in a woman in her 50s with acute COVID-19. Sequenced: PBMCs or T cells enriched from blood (not recorded which).

The CDR3 loop reads CASSSGLEVAGELFF. The CDR3 nucleotides are TGTGCCAGCAGCTCCGGACTAGAAGTTGCCGGGGAGCTGTTTTTT. The rearrangement links TRBV5-4 to TRBJ2-2; 7 nucleotides agree with TRBD2. Unmatched junction bases numbered 8, after V lost 3 bases and J lost 6 bases. Germline values: CDR1 SGHNT, CDR2 YYREEE (reference sequence). The CDR3 runs to 15 residues.